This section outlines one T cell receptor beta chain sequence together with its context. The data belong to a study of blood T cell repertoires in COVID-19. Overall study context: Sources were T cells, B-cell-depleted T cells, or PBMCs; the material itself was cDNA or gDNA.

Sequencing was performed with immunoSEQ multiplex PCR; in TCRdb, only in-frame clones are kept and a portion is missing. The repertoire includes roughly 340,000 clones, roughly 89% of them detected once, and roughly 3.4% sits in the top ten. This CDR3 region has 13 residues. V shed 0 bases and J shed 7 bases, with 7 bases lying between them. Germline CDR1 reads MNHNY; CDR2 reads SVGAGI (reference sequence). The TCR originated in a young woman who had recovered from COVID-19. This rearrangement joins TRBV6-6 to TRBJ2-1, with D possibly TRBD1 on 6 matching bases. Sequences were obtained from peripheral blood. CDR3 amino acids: CASSYSTGNEQFF. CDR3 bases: TGTGCCAGCAGTTACTCAACAGGGAATGAGCAGTTCTTC.